This T cell receptor (beta chain) emerged from a study of shared clonotypes between healthy human individuals. Using immunoSEQ multiplex PCR, the repertoire was profiled, and TCRdb retains in-frame clones only, with some absent. Counted here are around 750,000 clones, over 65% occurring once; the ten biggest clones make up approximately 1.7%. The V end was cut by 1 base, the J end by 3 bases, with 10 bases between. The CDR3 spans 15 residues. The V gene's germline CDR1 is SGHAT and CDR2 FQNNGV. The sequence was collected from a woman aged 30 to 39 in good health. The chain links TRBV11-2 to TRBJ2-1; possibly TRBD2 for D (6 bases). The sample was memory CD4+ T cells sorted from blood. Stated subset: CD45RA-negative fraction. For the CDR3, the DNA is TGTGCCAGCAGCTTAGTTGCTAGCGACTACAATGAGCAGTTCTTC. Translated: CASSLVASDYNEQFF.